The 32 T cell receptor beta chains below were found in one sample sequenced in a study of T-cell memory formation after mild COVID-19. A single record per CDR3 protein comes from TCRdb applying MiXCR to the 5' RACE reads. Among 100,000 to 150,000 distinct CDR3 sequences listed, 15% to 20% were seen once. Material: PBMCs or a T cell subset sorted from them (not recorded which). These receptors came from a man aged 18 to 30 who had mild COVID-19 (a few samples of this study predate the infection). Cell type and time point are not known.

The CDR3 sequence is CASTSGGAYEQYF. The CDR3 nucleotides read TGTGCCAGCACCAGCGGGGGGGCCTACGAGCAGTACTTC. The chain links TRBV6-2 or TRBV6-3 to TRBJ2-7; the match to TRBD2 covers 10 bases. V lost 7 bases to trimming and J lost 2 bases; unmatched junction nucleotides: 2. The V gene's germline CDR1 is MNHEY and CDR2 SVGEGT. The CDR3 is made up of 13 amino acids.

This clonotype was observed a few times. CDR3 loop: CASSPDSDTQYF. DNA for the CDR3: TGTGCCAGCAGTCCCGACAGCGATACGCAGTATTTT. The rearrangement uses TRBV12-3 or TRBV12-4 and TRBJ2-3, with D perhaps TRBD1 (5 bases). This CDR3 is built from 12 residues. Trimming took 5 bases from V and 6 from J, leaving 9 bases between them.

This clonotype was counted a few times. This chain connects TRBV20-1 to TRBJ2-6, with 7 bases matching TRBD1. The CDR3 contains 16 residues. Germline CDR1 and CDR2: DFQATT and SNEGSKA (reference sequence). Trimming took 6 bases from V and 2 from J; bases not matched to a gene: 10. DNA of the CDR3: TGCAGTGCCCCCCCGGACAGGCCTACTGGGGCCAACGTCCTGACTTTC. It specifies CSAPPDRPTGANVLTF.

This clonotype occurred a few times. The rearrangement joins TRBV9 to TRBJ1-1; D call uncertain. This CDR3 is built from 13 residues. CDR1 is SGDLS and CDR2 is YYNGEE in the germline V gene. V lost 0 bases and J lost 5, with 8 bases in between. The CDR3 DNA sequence: TGTGCCAGCAGCGTAGGCGCGGGGACTGAAGCTTTCTTT. This encodes CASSVGAGTEAFF.

In its sample, this clonotype was seen many times. The chain is built from TRBV12-3 or TRBV12-4 and TRBJ1-1; D not certain. V was pared by 2 bases and J by 6 bases, with 10 bases between. The CDR3 extends over 13 amino acids. CDR3 sequence reads: CASSLMWVAEAFF. Here the CDR3 DNA reads TGTGCCAGCAGTTTAATGTGGGTAGCTGAAGCTTTCTTT.

The rearrangement links TRBV11-2 to TRBJ1-1, with 7 positions matching TRBD1. CDR1 and CDR2 (germline): SGHAT, FQNNGV. Trimming removed 2 bases from V and 6 bases from J; junction bases left unmatched: 9. The CDR3 covers 15 residues. The CDR3 is CASSLPQGGRPEAFF. The CDR3, as DNA: TGTGCCAGCAGCTTACCTCAGGGGGGGCGGCCTGAAGCTTTCTTT.

The V and J genes are TRBV7-9 and TRBJ1-1; unclear D gene. V lost 4 bases, J lost 8 bases, and 5 bases lay in between. CDR1 SEHNR and CDR2 FQNEAQ come from the germline V gene (reference sequence). The CDR3 length is 10 residues. CDR3 DNA: TGTGCCAGCAGCTACCCCGAAGCTTTCTTT. Translating it yields CASSYPEAFF.

This clonotype was picked up a small number of times. The chain links TRBV11-2 to TRBJ2-2; possible D gene TRBD2, 5 bases. V was clipped by 0 bases and J by 5 bases, with 7 bases between them. Germline V lookup: CDR1 SGHAT, CDR2 FQNNGV. The CDR3 runs to 14 residues. The chain's CDR3 is CASSLDWRTGELFF. CDR3 coding DNA: TGTGCCAGCAGCTTAGATTGGAGGACCGGGGAGCTGTTTTTT.

In its sample, this clonotype was seen many times. The CDR3 here is CASSSAPGTSDEQFF. DNA for the CDR3: TGCGCCAGCAGCTCGGCGCCCGGGACCTCTGATGAGCAGTTCTTC. The chain is built from TRBV5-1 and TRBJ2-1; D may match TRBD1 or TRBD2 (5 bases each). This CDR3 is 15 amino acids long. CDR1 and CDR2 from the germline V gene are SGHRS and YFSETQ. Trimming took 3 bases from V and 8 from J, leaving 18 bases between them.

The rearrangement links TRBV20-1 to TRBJ2-4, with D uncertain. Germline CDR1 is DFQATT and CDR2 is SNEGSKA (reference sequence). Between the trimmed V and J ends, which lost 0 bases and 6 bases, there was a span of 6 bases. The CDR3 is 12 residues long. The CDR3 loop is CSARDFSNIQYF. The CDR3, as DNA: TGCAGTGCTAGAGATTTCTCAAACATTCAGTACTTC.

This clonotype was detected only a few times. The conserved phenylalanine or tryptophan is not found at the CDR3 terminus, so this likely reflects a read error. DNA of the CDR3: TGTGCCAGCAGCTTTCCCGAGATCACAGATACGCAGTATATT. It encodes CASSFPEITDTQYI. The V and J genes are TRBV5-4 and TRBJ2-3; D gene ambiguous. The CDR3 has 14 residues. Germline V gives CDR1 SGHNT, CDR2 YYREEE (reference sequence). V lost 2 bases and J 2 bases, leaving 9 bases between the germline ends.

The V and J genes are TRBV20-1 and TRBJ2-1; TRBD2 matches at 12 bases. CDR1 is DFQATT and CDR2 is SNEGSKA in the germline V gene (reference sequence). J was trimmed by 9 bases and V by 6 bases; bases with no gene match: 15. This CDR3 has 16 amino acids. CDR3 sequence: CSAARLAGARDAEQFF. The CDR3 nucleotides read TGCAGTGCGGCCCGACTAGCGGGGGCGAGAGACGCTGAGCAGTTCTTC.

This clonotype has more than one count but fewer than ten. The chain is built from TRBV18 and TRBJ2-1, with D maybe TRBD1 (5 bases). The V gene lost 3 bases and the J gene lost 0 bases, with 9 bases spanning the gap. The CDR3 covers 15 residues. Germline values: CDR1 KGHSH, CDR2 LQKENI. The CDR3 coding sequence is TGTGCCAGCTCACCCCAGGGCCCCTCCTACAATGAGCAGTTCTTC. Protein sequence: CASSPQGPSYNEQFF. Supplemented by reference TRBV18 and TRBJ2-1, the full variable domain reads NAGVMQNPRHLVRRRGQEARLRCSPMKGHSHVYWYRQLPEEGLKFMVYLQKENIIDESGMPKERFSAEFPKEGPSILRIQQVVRGDSAAYFCASSPQGPSYNEQFFGPGTRLTVL.

This clonotype was observed many times. V and J are TRBV6-2 or TRBV6-3 and TRBJ2-1; perhaps TRBD1 as D (6 bases). CDR1 and CDR2 (germline): MNHEY, SVGEGT. This CDR3 is 13 amino acids long. V was shortened by 5 bases and J by 3 bases, with 8 bases between the two germline ends. Here the CDR3 reads CASSPGDYNEQFF. CDR3 nucleotide sequence: TGTGCCAGCAGTCCAGGGGACTACAATGAGCAGTTCTTC.

The rearrangement links TRBV7-8 to TRBJ2-3; tentatively, D is TRBD1 (6 bases). V was cut by 5 bases and J by 2 bases, with 14 bases left in between. The CDR3 has 15 residues. Germline V lookup: CDR1 SGHVS, CDR2 FQNEAQ. The DNA of the CDR3 is TGTGCCAGCAGCCCTTGGGGGCTAGTCACAGATACGCAGTATTTT. Protein product: CASSPWGLVTDTQYF.

V is TRBV6-5 and J is TRBJ2-1; 11 bases are shared with TRBD1. CDR3 length: 15 residues. The germline V gene encodes CDR1 MNHEY and CDR2 SVGAGI. V trimming: 7 bases; J trimming: 10 bases; junction bases outside the gene matches: 12. CDR3 residues: CASTDPGQGVGEQFF. In nucleotides, the CDR3 is TGTGCCAGCACCGATCCGGGACAGGGGGTAGGGGAGCAGTTCTTC.

This clonotype turned up a few times. The chain combines TRBV6-1 with TRBJ1-1; TRBD1 might be the D (6 bases). The CDR3 length is 13 residues. Germline loops: CDR1 MNHNS, CDR2 SASEGT. The V and J ends lost 6 bases and 4 bases respectively, with 12 bases between them. DNA of the CDR3: TGTGCCAGCAGATTCAGGGGTGGCACTGAAGCTTTCTTT. Translated, it gives CASRFRGGTEAFF.

This clonotype has more than one count but fewer than ten. The chain recombines TRBV7-2 with TRBJ2-5; D could derive from TRBD1 or TRBD2 (5 bases each). Germline V gene lookup returns CDR1 SGHTA and CDR2 FQGNSA. V lost 2 bases to trimming and J lost 5 bases, with 15 bases between them. The CDR3 runs to 15 residues. This CDR3 reads CASSLSRGEGETQYF. As DNA, the CDR3 is TGTGCCAGCAGCTTAAGTCGAGGGGAAGGGGAGACCCAGTACTTC.

This clonotype occurred a few times. The chain is built from TRBV7-9 and TRBJ1-1; no reliable D call. The CDR3 is 13 residues long. From germline, CDR1 is SEHNR and CDR2 FQNEAQ (reference sequence). Trimming left V 7 bases short and J 1 base short, with 10 bases between. The CDR3: CASTETPNTEAFF. The CDR3, as DNA: TGTGCCAGCACCGAGACACCGAACACTGAAGCTTTCTTT.

The CDR3 reads CASSYRTQRNTEAFF. CDR3 DNA: TGTGCCAGCAGTTACCGGACGCAGAGAAACACTGAAGCTTTCTTT. The J gene is TRBJ1-1, the V gene TRBV6-5; no clear D gene. This CDR3 comprises 15 residues. Germline V gives CDR1 MNHEY, CDR2 SVGAGI. The ends were cut back, 2 bases at V and 2 bases at J, with 12 bases in the middle.

The table lists this clonotype with many counts. The gene calls are TRBV12-3 or TRBV12-4 and TRBJ2-3; 8 bases line up with TRBD2. This CDR3 is built from 12 residues. V was pared by 5 bases and J by 6 bases, with 1 base of the junction left unmatched. CDR3 amino acids: CASSRLADTQYF. The CDR3 region has the DNA TGTGCCAGCAGTCGACTAGCGGATACGCAGTATTTT.

This clonotype occurred a few times. The chain combines TRBV20-1 with TRBJ2-7; possibly TRBD2 for D (5 bases). With 3 bases removed from V and 6 bases from J, the gap between germline ends came to 15 bases. CDR1 is DFQATT and CDR2 is SNEGSKA in the germline V gene (reference sequence). The CDR3 has 13 residues. CDR3 residues: CSARRRGLGEQYF. The CDR3 DNA reads as TGCAGTGCTAGGCGACGGGGTCTTGGCGAGCAGTACTTC.

V gene TRBV12-3 or TRBV12-4 combines with J gene TRBJ2-3; TRBD2 might be the D (5 bases). This CDR3 region has 14 residues. V was clipped by 4 bases and J by 4 bases, with 12 bases between them. CDR3 DNA sequence: TGTGCCAGCAGTTACGGGATGCTGCCAGATACGCAGTATTTT. It specifies CASSYGMLPDTQYF.

The sample holds a few counts of this clonotype. This chain uses TRBV4-2 with TRBJ2-3, with D unclear. The V gene lost 0 bases and the J gene lost 10 bases, with 14 bases spanning the gap. Germline V gives CDR1 LGHNA, CDR2 YNFKEQ. CDR3 length equals 14 residues. The CDR3 nucleotides read TGTGCCAGCAGCCAAGAAGGGCGTGAGATTGCGCAGTATTTT. Protein: CASSQEGREIAQYF.

The CDR3 sequence: CASSGAKGGQQFF. The CDR3 DNA sequence: TGTGCCAGCAGCGGCGCAAAAGGAGGTCAGCAGTTCTTC. V and J are TRBV7-7 and TRBJ2-1; perhaps TRBD2 as D (5 bases). The CDR3 consists of 13 residues. Germline values: CDR1 SSHAT, CDR2 FNYEAQ (reference sequence). V was pared by 5 bases and J by 11 bases, with 16 bases between.

The rearrangement uses TRBV6-5 and TRBJ1-1, with 8 bases matching TRBD1. CDR1 is MNHEY, CDR2 SVGAGI, per germline. V lost 2 bases and J lost 1; bases outside the gene matches: 3. The CDR3 loop spans 15 amino acids. The CDR3 DNA is TGTGCCAGCAGTTACACCGGACAGGGGAACACTGAAGCTTTCTTT. The encoded protein is CASSYTGQGNTEAFF.

The chain is built from TRBV7-2 and TRBJ2-3; the D is unclear. V lost 3 bases and J 6 bases, leaving 16 bases between the germline ends. There are 15 residues in the CDR3. Germline-derived CDR1 and CDR2 are SGHTA and FQGNSA. The DNA for the CDR3 is TGTGCCAGCAGCTTCGGCGGAGAACCCACGGATACGCAGTATTTT. This sequence encodes CASSFGGEPTDTQYF.

The chain is built from TRBV6-4 and TRBJ2-1; D possibly corresponds to TRBD2 (6 bases). Germline CDR1 and CDR2: MRHNA and SNTAGT. The CDR3 covers 15 residues. Trimming shortened V by 4 bases and J by 0 bases, and 10 bases separated the two germline ends. The CDR3 here is CASSGDFGSYNEQFF. The CDR3 bases are TGTGCCAGCAGTGGGGACTTCGGCTCCTACAATGAGCAGTTCTTC.

The chain recombines TRBV6-5 with TRBJ1-1; a possible D gene is TRBD1 (5 bases). CDR1 and CDR2 (germline): MNHEY, SVGAGI. This CDR3 contains 14 residues. Trimming cost V 7 bases and J 3 bases, with 15 bases left between them. In DNA form, the CDR3 reads TGTGCCAGCAAGAGGGGTCCCTGGGACACTGAAGCTTTCTTT. Amino acid sequence: CASKRGPWDTEAFF.

This clonotype counts as medium-sized. The chain employs TRBV12-3 or TRBV12-4 and TRBJ2-7; possibly TRBD2 for D (7 bases). V lost 5 bases and J 6 bases, leaving 17 bases between the germline ends. The CDR3 totals 14 residues. The DNA for the CDR3 is TGTGCCAGCAGTCCGGACGGGGGGCGCCTCGAGCAGTACGTC. Amino acids: CASSPDGGRLEQYV.

This clonotype occurred many times. The chain combines TRBV12-3 or TRBV12-4 with TRBJ2-3; D uncertain. The CDR3 length is 13 residues. The V gene lost 4 bases and the J gene lost 3 bases, with 8 bases spanning the gap. The CDR3 spells CASSSQVTDTQYF. CDR3 bases: TGTGCCAGCAGTTCGCAGGTGACAGATACGCAGTATTTT.

Here the CDR3 reads CASSFTPPGTPLHF. The CDR3 nucleotides are TGTGCCAGCAGTTTTACCCCCCCAGGGACACCCCTCCACTTT. The V gene is TRBV27, the J gene TRBJ1-6, with D perhaps TRBD1 (5 bases). This CDR3 is 14 amino acids long. The V and J ends lost 3 bases and 11 bases respectively, with 14 bases between them. CDR1 and CDR2 (germline): MNHEY, SMNVEV (reference sequence).